The entry that follows covers one T cell receptor beta chain sequence. The antigen remains unidentified. The source of the sample is a study of tumor-infiltrating lymphocytes in primary liver carcinoma. Looking at the study overall: Men as well as women, aged 30 to 69 years, made up the patients. Tumors measured roughly 4 to 11 cm and were stage T1-T3 N0M0. Study outcomes and limitations: Tumor region pairs outstripped tumor-adjacent and tumor-blood pairs in overlap. A significantly higher top-250-clone fraction was found in tumors than in blood (p = 0.039).

They got blood RNA out of unsorted whole blood and also pulled out germline DNA. The V gene lost 6 bases and the J gene lost 0 bases, with 10 bases spanning the gap. Germline V gives CDR1 SGHTS, CDR2 YDEGEE. The CDR3 runs to 15 residues. The input was approximately 500 ng total RNA; TCR beta cDNA was made from it with a constant-region primer. Modified slightly, ARM-PCR produced TCR beta libraries over three nested multiplex PCR rounds. TRBV1-TRBV30 forward primers paired with a C-beta reverse primer were used in the first two PCR rounds, which ran approximately 10 cycles each. MiXCR, run by TCRdb on the multiplex PCR reads, gives a single entry per CDR3 protein. The sample shows 320,000 or so distinct CDR3 sequences, around three fifths of them seen only once.

The source material was peripheral blood. This TCR was recovered from a middle-aged man with primary liver carcinoma and hepatitis B virus infection. This sequence joins TRBV5-8 and TRBJ2-6; D is possibly TRBD1 (5 bases). As DNA, the CDR3 is TGTGCCAGCACCCAAGGGGCCTCTGGGGCCAACGTCCTGACTTTC. Amino acid sequence: CASTQGASGANVLTF.